This T cell receptor (beta chain) was identified during a study of shared clonotypes between healthy human individuals. In the case of this clone: What it recognizes is unknown.

CD8 cells classed as naive were CD45RO-negative and positively selected for CCR7, excluding terminally differentiated effector memory CD45RA+ cells. Regarding the study as a whole: Only blood was sampled; tissue repertoires likely differ. The generation probabilities recorded for non-shared clonotypes fell below those of clonotypes shared by all four donors.

Trimming cost V 5 bases and J 7 bases, with 23 bases left between them. CDR3 length: 16 residues. The V gene's germline CDR1 is MNHEY and CDR2 SMNVEV (reference sequence). TCRdb keeps only in-frame clones here, not all; method: immunoSEQ multiplex PCR. The sample has around 2,100,000 clones; just under 95% are singletons. V gene TRBV27 combines with J gene TRBJ2-5, with D uncertain. This receptor was identified in a man between 18 and 35 years old in good health. Sample: naive CD8+ T cells sorted from blood. CDR3 region: CASSQSTIPSFATQYF. The CDR3 region has the DNA TGTGCCAGCAGTCAATCGACCATACCTAGTTTTGCGACCCAGTACTTC.